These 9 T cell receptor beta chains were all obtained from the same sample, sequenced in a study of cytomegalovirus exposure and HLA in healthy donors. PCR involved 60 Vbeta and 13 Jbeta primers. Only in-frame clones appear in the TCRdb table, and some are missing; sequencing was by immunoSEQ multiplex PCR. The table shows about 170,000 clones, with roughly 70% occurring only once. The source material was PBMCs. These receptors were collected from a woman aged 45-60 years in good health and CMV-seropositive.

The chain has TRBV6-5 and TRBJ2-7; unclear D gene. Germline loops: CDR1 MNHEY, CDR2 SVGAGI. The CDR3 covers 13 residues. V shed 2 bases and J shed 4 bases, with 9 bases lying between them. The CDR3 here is CASSYAPSYEQYF. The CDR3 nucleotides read TGTGCCAGCAGTTACGCCCCCAGTTACGAGCAGTACTTC.

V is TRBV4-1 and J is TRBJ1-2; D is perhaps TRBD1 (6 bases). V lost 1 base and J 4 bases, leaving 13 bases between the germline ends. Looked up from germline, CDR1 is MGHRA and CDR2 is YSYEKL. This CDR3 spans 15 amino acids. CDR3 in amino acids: CASSQASSQGYGYTF. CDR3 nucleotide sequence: TGCGCCAGCAGCCAAGCCTCCTCACAGGGCTATGGCTACACCTTC.

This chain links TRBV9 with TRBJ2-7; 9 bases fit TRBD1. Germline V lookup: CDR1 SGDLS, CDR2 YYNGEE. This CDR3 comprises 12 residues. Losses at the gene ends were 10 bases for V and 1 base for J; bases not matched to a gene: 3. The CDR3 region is CASGQGSYEQYF. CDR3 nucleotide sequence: TGTGCCTCAGGACAGGGGTCCTACGAGCAGTACTTC.

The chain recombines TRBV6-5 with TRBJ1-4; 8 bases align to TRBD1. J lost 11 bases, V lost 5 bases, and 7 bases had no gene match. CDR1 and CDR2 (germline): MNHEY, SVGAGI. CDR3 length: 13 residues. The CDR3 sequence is CASSPGQVVKLFF. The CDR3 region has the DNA TGTGCCAGCAGTCCGGGACAGGTCGTGAAACTGTTTTTT.

The CDR3 reads CATSPGWEKLFF. The CDR3 region has the DNA TGTGCCACCAGCCCAGGGTGGGAAAAACTGTTTTTT. The J gene is TRBJ1-4, the V gene TRBV15; weak D call: TRBD1 (5 bases). Deletions cut 5 bases from V and 8 bases from J, with 9 bases between. Germline CDR1 reads LNHNV; CDR2 reads YYDKDF (reference sequence). The CDR3 runs 12 residues.

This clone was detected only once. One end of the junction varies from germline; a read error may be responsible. The CDR3 DNA reads as TGTGCCAGCAGCCTAACCACAGGGGGACCTGATGGCTACACCTTC. Protein: CASSLTTGGPDGYTF. The V and J genes are TRBV7-3 and TRBJ1-2; 8 positions agree with TRBD1. This CDR3 comprises 15 residues. The V gene's germline CDR1 is SGHTA and CDR2 FQGTGA. The full variable domain, rest sourced from reference TRBV7-3 and TRBJ1-2, is GAGVSQTPSNKVTEKGKYVELRCDPISGHTALYWYRQSLGQGPEFLIYFQGTGAADDSGLPNDRFFAVRPEGSVSTLKIQRTERGDSAVYLCASSLTTGGPDGYTFGSGTRLTVV.

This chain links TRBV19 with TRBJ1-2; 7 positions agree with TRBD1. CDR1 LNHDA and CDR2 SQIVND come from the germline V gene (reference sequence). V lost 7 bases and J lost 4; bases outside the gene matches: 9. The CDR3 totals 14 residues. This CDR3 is CASTPQGTVYGYTF. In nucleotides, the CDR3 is TGTGCCAGTACCCCCCAGGGGACAGTCTATGGCTACACCTTC. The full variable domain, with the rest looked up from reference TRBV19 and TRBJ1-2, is DGGITQSPKYLFRKEGQNVTLSCEQNLNHDAMYWYRQDPGQGLRLIYYSQIVNDFQKGDIAEGYSVSREKKESFPLTVTSAQKNPTAFYLCASTPQGTVYGYTFGSGTRLTVV.

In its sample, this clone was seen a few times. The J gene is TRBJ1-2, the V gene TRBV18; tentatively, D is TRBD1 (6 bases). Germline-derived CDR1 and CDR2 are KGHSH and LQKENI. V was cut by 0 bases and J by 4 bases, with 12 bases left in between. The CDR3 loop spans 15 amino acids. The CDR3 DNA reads TGTGCCAGCTCACCACCTAAGGGGGAGGGCTATGGCTACACCTTC. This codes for CASSPPKGEGYGYTF. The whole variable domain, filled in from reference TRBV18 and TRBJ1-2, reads NAGVMQNPRHLVRRRGQEARLRCSPMKGHSHVYWYRQLPEEGLKFMVYLQKENIIDESGMPKERFSAEFPKEGPSILRIQQVVRGDSAAYFCASSPPKGEGYGYTFGSGTRLTVV.

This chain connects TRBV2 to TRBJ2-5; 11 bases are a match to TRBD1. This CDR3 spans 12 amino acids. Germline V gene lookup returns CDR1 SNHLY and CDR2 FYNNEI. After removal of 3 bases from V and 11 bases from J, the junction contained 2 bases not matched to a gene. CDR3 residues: CASSDRDRGQYF. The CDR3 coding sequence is TGTGCCAGCAGTGATAGGGACAGGGGGCAGTACTTC.